This T cell receptor (beta chain) was retrieved from a study of blood T cell repertoires in COVID-19. This clone was counted many times. The assay was immunoSEQ multiplex PCR, and TCRdb's table has in-frame clones only and misses some. The sample holds approximately 110,000 clones, approximately 74% seen once. This CDR3 has 14 amino acids. CDR1 is LNHNV, CDR2 YYDKDF, per germline (reference sequence). Trimming left V 0 bases short and J 4 bases short, with 9 bases between. This chain links TRBV15 with TRBJ1-2, with D tentatively TRBD1 (5 bases). This clonotype was sampled from a man older than 75 with COVID-19, enrolled during active disease. Sequenced material: peripheral blood. The CDR3 loop reads CATSRENTGYGYTF. CDR3 sequence (DNA): TGTGCCACCAGCAGAGAAAATACAGGCTATGGCTACACCTTC.